This T cell receptor (beta chain) was documented in a study of cytomegalovirus exposure and HLA in healthy donors. The sample holds a few counts of this clone. Antigen unknown. The CDR3 length is 14 residues. V shed 8 bases, J shed 9 bases, and the junction held 8 bases outside the gene matches. From germline, CDR1 is SGHAT and CDR2 FQNNGV. Clones were read by immunoSEQ multiplex PCR, and TCRdb kept only the in-frame ones, dropping some. The sample consists of roughly 350,000 clones, 75% to 90% of them appearing once. Whole-study results and caveats: Listed as cytomegalovirus-associated were 164 TCR beta chains. Most sequenced TCRs were rare (though some public TCRs occurred in many donors).

The TCR was taken from a woman between 18 and 29 years old in good health and CMV-seronegative. Input material: PBMCs. The chain is built from TRBV11-2 and TRBJ2-1; 12 bases align to TRBD2. The CDR3 DNA follows: TGTGCCAGCGACCGGCTAGCGGGAGGGGCTGAGCAGTTCTTC. This codes for CASDRLAGGAEQFF.